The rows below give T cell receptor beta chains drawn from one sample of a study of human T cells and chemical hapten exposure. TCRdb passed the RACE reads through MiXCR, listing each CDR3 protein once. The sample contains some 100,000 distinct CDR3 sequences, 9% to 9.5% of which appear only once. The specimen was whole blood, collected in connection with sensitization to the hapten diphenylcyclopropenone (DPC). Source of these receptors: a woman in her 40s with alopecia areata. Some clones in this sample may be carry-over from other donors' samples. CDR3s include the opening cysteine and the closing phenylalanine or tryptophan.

cdr3_aa: CSAGDRGAKNIQYF
cdr3_length: 14
v_call: TRBV20-1

cdr3_aa: CASSLDGRRTGELFF
cdr3_length: 15
v_call: TRBV7-2

cdr3_aa: CASSLGGTSSVEQFF
cdr3_length: 15
v_call: TRBV5-1

cdr3_aa: CASSSIGHLKETQYF
cdr3_length: 15
v_call: TRBV28

cdr3_aa: CASSRGTDTQYF
cdr3_length: 12
v_call: TRBV12-3/TRBV12-4

cdr3_aa: CASSQGTGPSYEQYF
cdr3_length: 15
v_call: TRBV4-3

cdr3_aa: CSAPTPTYEQYF
cdr3_length: 12
v_call: TRBV20-1

cdr3_aa: CSAGTGPVYEQYF
cdr3_length: 13
v_call: TRBV20-1

cdr3_aa: CSASTGHHTDTQYF
cdr3_length: 14
v_call: TRBV20-1

cdr3_aa: CASSLASGNFYEQYF
cdr3_length: 15
v_call: TRBV4-1

cdr3_aa: CASSSAGRGSSYNEQFF
cdr3_length: 17
v_call: TRBV6-2/TRBV6-3

cdr3_aa: CASGHGDRGANVLTF
cdr3_length: 15
v_call: TRBV4-3

cdr3_aa: CASRLWGGTEAFF
cdr3_length: 13
v_call: TRBV12-3/TRBV12-4

cdr3_aa: CSVPSSTDTQYF
cdr3_length: 12
v_call: TRBV20-1

cdr3_aa: CASSLGIEPTDTQYF
cdr3_length: 15
v_call: TRBV5-1

cdr3_aa: CASSPLDRSYEQYF
cdr3_length: 14
v_call: TRBV3-1

cdr3_aa: CASSFFMGGELFF
cdr3_length: 13
v_call: TRBV5-6

cdr3_aa: CASSDPGLAANTGELFF
cdr3_length: 17
v_call: TRBV5-4

cdr3_aa: CASTKEQGFLYGYTF
cdr3_length: 15
v_call: TRBV12-3/TRBV12-4

cdr3_aa: CASSRQGASYGYTF
cdr3_length: 14
v_call: TRBV6-1

cdr3_aa: CAWSERNQPQHF
cdr3_length: 12
v_call: TRBV30

cdr3_aa: CASSSRRNTGELFF
cdr3_length: 14
v_call: TRBV7-6

cdr3_aa: CASSPQRGSPYEQYF
cdr3_length: 15
v_call: TRBV9

cdr3_aa: CASSQSILAGGPNIQYF
cdr3_length: 17
v_call: TRBV3-1

cdr3_aa: CASLSFSASRNEQFF
cdr3_length: 15
v_call: TRBV2

cdr3_aa: CASSHSGRESGEQYF
cdr3_length: 15
v_call: TRBV3-1

cdr3_aa: CASSGGLVRLYNEQFF
cdr3_length: 16
v_call: TRBV11-2

cdr3_aa: CSARDQTSGDYNEQFF
cdr3_length: 16
v_call: TRBV20-1

cdr3_aa: CASSPGTSGSGSYNEQFF
cdr3_length: 18
v_call: TRBV12-3/TRBV12-4

cdr3_aa: CASSWRDTDTQYF
cdr3_length: 13
v_call: TRBV2

cdr3_aa: CATKAPFELETQYF
cdr3_length: 14
v_call: TRBV6-6

cdr3_aa: CASSFNNVAGGREQYF
cdr3_length: 16
v_call: TRBV27

cdr3_aa: CASSFTVNTEAFF
cdr3_length: 13
v_call: TRBV18

cdr3_aa: CARDRGTEHSPLHF
cdr3_length: 14
v_call: TRBV7-9

cdr3_aa: CASREGGTYNEQFF
cdr3_length: 14
v_call: TRBV19

cdr3_aa: CASSLVGVRDEQFF
cdr3_length: 14
v_call: TRBV7-9

cdr3_aa: CASSLSGTGFAGELFF
cdr3_length: 16
v_call: TRBV28

cdr3_aa: CASSLAGTNAYEQYF
cdr3_length: 15
v_call: TRBV5-1

cdr3_aa: CASSRNRDVSDTEAFF
cdr3_length: 16
v_call: TRBV6-2/TRBV6-3

cdr3_aa: CASRTSGRNQPQHF
cdr3_length: 14
v_call: TRBV6-5

cdr3_aa: CSARGTGTEAFF
cdr3_length: 12
v_call: TRBV20-1

cdr3_aa: CASSPTTSGGLSPTDTQYF
cdr3_length: 19
v_call: TRBV6-2/TRBV6-3

cdr3_aa: CSATGLANTGELFF
cdr3_length: 14
v_call: TRBV20-1

cdr3_aa: CASSRLQTGGNNEQFF
cdr3_length: 16
v_call: TRBV19

cdr3_aa: CASSPTRQVQFSFFF
cdr3_length: 15
v_call: TRBV27

cdr3_aa: CASSQVDGRAYNEQFF
cdr3_length: 16
v_call: TRBV4-3